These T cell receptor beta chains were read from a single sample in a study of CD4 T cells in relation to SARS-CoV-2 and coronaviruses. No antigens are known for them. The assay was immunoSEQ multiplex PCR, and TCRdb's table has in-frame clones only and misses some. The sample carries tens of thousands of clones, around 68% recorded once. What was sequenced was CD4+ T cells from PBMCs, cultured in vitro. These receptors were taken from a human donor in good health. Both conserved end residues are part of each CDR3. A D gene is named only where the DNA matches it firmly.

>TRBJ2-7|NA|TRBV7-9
CASSLDIQGHEQYF
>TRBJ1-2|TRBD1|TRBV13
CASSRQVTGFTYGYTF
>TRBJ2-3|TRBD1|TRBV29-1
CSVGEGAATSTDTQYF
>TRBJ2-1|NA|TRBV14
CASSLRDYNEQFF
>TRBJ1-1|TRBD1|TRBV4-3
CASSQNRGRTEAFF
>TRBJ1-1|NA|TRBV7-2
CASSTVEGAEAFF
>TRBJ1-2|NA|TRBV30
CAWGPLGGGYTF
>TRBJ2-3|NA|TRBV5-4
CASSLDRGSTDTQYF
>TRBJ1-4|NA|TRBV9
CASSPGGGMDEKLFF
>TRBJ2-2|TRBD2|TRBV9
CASSVGLAGLTGELFF
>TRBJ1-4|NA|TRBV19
CASSIGQYNEKLFF
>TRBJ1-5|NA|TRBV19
CASSIEAGYSNQPQHF
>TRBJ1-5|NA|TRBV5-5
CASSFGGGEPQHF
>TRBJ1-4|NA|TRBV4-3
CASSQEGTWGQKLFF
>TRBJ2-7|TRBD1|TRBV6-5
CASSSTGTGGDEQYF
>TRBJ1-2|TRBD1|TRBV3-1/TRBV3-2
CASSLTGVHYGYTF
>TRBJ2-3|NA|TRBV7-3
CASSPRLGLGTDTQYF
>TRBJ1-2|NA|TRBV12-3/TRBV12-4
CASGEGYGYTF
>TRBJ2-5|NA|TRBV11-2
CASSLVGQETQYF
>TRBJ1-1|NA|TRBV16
CASSEQGNTEAFF
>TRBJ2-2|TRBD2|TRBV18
CASSLGLAGGTGELFF
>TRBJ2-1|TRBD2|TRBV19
CASSNYRGAGGPDEQFF
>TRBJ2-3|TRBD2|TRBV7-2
CASGPAGGTQYF
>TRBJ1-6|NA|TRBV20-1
CSASPQARGSPLHF
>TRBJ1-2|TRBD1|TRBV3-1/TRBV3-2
CASSLGQGPYGYTF
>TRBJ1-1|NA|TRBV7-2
CASIRSRGNTEAFF
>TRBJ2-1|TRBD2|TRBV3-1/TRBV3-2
CASSRWTSRPGSYNEQFF
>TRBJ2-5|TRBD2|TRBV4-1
CASSQILSGGQETQYF
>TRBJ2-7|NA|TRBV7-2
CASTTYLNDEQYF
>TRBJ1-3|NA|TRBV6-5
CASRHEGRRENTIYF
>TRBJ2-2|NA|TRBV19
CASLRETNTGELFF
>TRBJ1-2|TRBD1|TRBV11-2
CASSSNSGTGRNYGYTF
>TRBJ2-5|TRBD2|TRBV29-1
CSVSRGTSGLAETQYF
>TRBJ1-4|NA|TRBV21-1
CASSNPGSEKLFF
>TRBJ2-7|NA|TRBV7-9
CASSSGTASYEQYF
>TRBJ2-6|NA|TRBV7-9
CASSSTVRFSGANVLTF
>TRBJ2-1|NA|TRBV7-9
CASSSGGGTGYYNEQFF
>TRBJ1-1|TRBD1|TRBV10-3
CAISDPLLTGGGSTEAFF
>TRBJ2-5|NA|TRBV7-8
CASSIDRGETQYF
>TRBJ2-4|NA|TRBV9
CASSVAGENIQYF
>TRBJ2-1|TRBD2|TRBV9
CASSVVNGDYDEQFF
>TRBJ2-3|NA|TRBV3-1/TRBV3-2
CASSQGERRRYF
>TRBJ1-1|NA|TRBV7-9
CASSFEVTYTEAFF
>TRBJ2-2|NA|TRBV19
CASRRLRGTGELFF
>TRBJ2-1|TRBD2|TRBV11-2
CASSLPREGNNEQFF
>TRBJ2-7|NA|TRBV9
CASSSRSLGGASERYEQYF
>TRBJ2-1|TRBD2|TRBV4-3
CASSQDPQSGGVNEQFF
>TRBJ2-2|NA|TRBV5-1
CASSPVGDTGELFF
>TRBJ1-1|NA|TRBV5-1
CASSFGQNTEAFF
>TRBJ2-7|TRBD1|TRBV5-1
CASSDRDGLNEQYF
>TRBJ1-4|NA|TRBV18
CASSPPSSGEKLFF
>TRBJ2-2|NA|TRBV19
CASTRTWGTGELFF
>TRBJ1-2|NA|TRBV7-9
CASSFEGGYGYTF
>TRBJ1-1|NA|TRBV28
CASKEGGVYTEAFF
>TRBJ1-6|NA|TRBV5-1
CASSLGPERNSPLHF